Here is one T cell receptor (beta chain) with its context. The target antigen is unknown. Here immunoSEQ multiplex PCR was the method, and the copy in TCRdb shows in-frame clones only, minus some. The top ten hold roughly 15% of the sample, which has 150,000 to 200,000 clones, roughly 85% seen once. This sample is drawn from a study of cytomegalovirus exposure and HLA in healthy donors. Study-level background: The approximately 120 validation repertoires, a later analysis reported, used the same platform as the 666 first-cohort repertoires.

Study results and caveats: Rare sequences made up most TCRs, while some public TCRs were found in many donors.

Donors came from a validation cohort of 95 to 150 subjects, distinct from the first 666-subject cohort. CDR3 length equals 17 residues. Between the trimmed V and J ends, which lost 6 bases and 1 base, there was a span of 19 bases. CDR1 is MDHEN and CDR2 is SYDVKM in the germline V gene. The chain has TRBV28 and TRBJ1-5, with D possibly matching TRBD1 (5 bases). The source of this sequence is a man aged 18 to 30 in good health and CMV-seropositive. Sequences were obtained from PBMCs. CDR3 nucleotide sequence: TGTGCCAGCAGCACCGGGGGTAGGGTTGGGAGCAATCAGCCCCAGCATTTT. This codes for CASSTGGRVGSNQPQHF. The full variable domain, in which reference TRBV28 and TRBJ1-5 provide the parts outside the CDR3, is DVKVTQSSRYLVKRTGEKVFLECVQDMDHENMFWYRQDPGLGLRLIYFSYDVKMKEKGDIPEGYSVSREKKERFSLILESASTNQTSMYLCASSTGGRVGSNQPQHFGDGTRLSIL.